What follows describes a single TCR beta chain. There is no known antigen for this receptor. No base qualities exist here, and no much larger clone lies one base off it. The sample is drawn from a study of T-cell reconstitution after alpha-beta-depleted transplantation in children (dated by TCRdb to about 2016). Concerning the study at large: Using TCR repertoire profiling, the study followed T-cell immune reconstitution in a quantitative way in children after TCRalphabeta/CD19-depleted allogeneic hematopoietic cell transplantation.

Library construction relied on PCR. TCRdb names Illumina HiSeq 2500 as the instrument used. To normalize quantification of the TCRbeta repertoire, the TCR libraries were built with molecular barcoding that relied on unique molecular identifiers. The public reads were quality trimmed at Q25 with fastp and then assembled into clones with MiXCR by TCRdb, keeping productive beta chains. One record per CDR3 amino acid sequence lists the most common genes and DNA. This sample has some 500,000 distinct CDR3 sequences in its table, and around 20% of those were observed once. Less than 4% of the sample comes from the top ten. The CDR3 has 15 amino acids, counting the end cysteine and phenylalanine. The kept DNA is CDR3 alone, 45 bases in frame from the first base. CDR1 and CDR2 are read off the germline V gene (reference sequence) as DFQATT and SNEGSKA. Germline trimming amounts to 6 bases on V and 1 base on J, with 6 as the count of junction bases outside the gene matches.

This sequence originates from a human donor who donated a stem cell graft to a child with acute lymphoblastic leukemia. The sample consisted of PBMCs from the stem cell graft donor, taken from the stem cell graft. The V and J segments used are TRBV20-1 and TRBJ2-1; TRBD2 agrees with 10 junctional bases. The nucleotide sequence is TGCAGTGCCTACCCTAGCGGGAGATCCTACAATGAGCAGTTCTTC. Protein translation: CSAYPSGRSYNEQFF.